This is a list of T cell receptor beta chains from one sample in a study of T cell responses to AZD1222 COVID-19 vaccine. Profiled with immunoSEQ multiplex PCR; TCRdb holds only in-frame clones, not every one. The sample consists of 75,000 to 100,000 clones, roughly nine tenths of them appearing once. The sequenced sample was peripheral blood, obtained 28 days after the second AZD1222 dose. Source of these receptors: an adult who received the AZD1222 COVID-19 vaccine. The CDR3 runs from the conserved cysteine through the conserved F or W. Each record gives: V gene, clone size, J gene, D gene, CDR3 protein, CDR3 DNA. D genes are given only for firm matches. The listing skips clone size in some rows; elsewhere it reads once, few, many or a size class.

V: TRBV11-2; size: -; J: TRBJ2-2; D: -; CDR3: CASSLTGPNTGELFF; DNA: TGTGCCAGCAGCTTAACCGGACCGAACACCGGGGAGCTGTTTTTT
V: TRBV7-9; size: -; J: TRBJ1-3; D: -; CDR3: CASSLALVQGLHSGNTIYF; DNA: TGTGCCAGCAGCTTAGCGCTAGTCCAGGGTCTCCACTCTGGAAACACCATATATTTT
V: TRBV19; size: -; J: TRBJ1-3; D: -; CDR3: CASSIDRTAGNTIYF; DNA: TGTGCCAGTAGTATAGATCGGACAGCTGGAAACACCATATATTTT
V: TRBV7-2; size: once; J: TRBJ2-1; D: TRBD2; CDR3: CASSLAVSGGSYNEQFF; DNA: TGTGCCAGCAGCTTAGCGGTTAGCGGGGGGTCCTACAATGAGCAGTTCTTC
V: TRBV2; size: -; J: TRBJ1-5; D: -; CDR3: CASSPRQGRDSNQPQHF; DNA: TGTGCCAGCAGCCCAAGACAAGGAAGGGATAGCAATCAGCCCCAGCATTTT
V: TRBV11-3; size: -; J: TRBJ1-4; D: TRBD1; CDR3: CASSTRDSYNEKLFF; DNA: TGTGCCAGCAGCACCCGGGACAGCTATAATGAAAAACTGTTTTTT
V: TRBV5-6; size: once; J: TRBJ2-7; D: -; CDR3: CASSLGGNYEQYF; DNA: TGTGCCAGCAGCTTGGGGGGGAACTACGAGCAGTACTTC
V: TRBV5-6; size: -; J: TRBJ2-5; D: -; CDR3: CASSLIIGREETQYF; DNA: TGTGCCAGCAGCTTGATAATAGGCAGAGAAGAGACCCAGTACTTC
V: TRBV18; size: -; J: TRBJ2-2; D: TRBD1; CDR3: CATPQGQLNTGELFF; DNA: TGTGCCACCCCCCAGGGACAGTTGAACACCGGGGAGCTGTTTTTT
V: TRBV7-2; size: -; J: TRBJ1-1; D: -; CDR3: CASSLAYGGAFF; DNA: TGTGCCAGCAGCTTAGCGTATGGGGGAGCTTTCTTT
V: TRBV29-1; size: -; J: TRBJ2-5; D: TRBD2; CDR3: CSVFGGEEVTQYF; DNA: TGCAGCGTTTTTGGGGGGGAGGAAGTCACCCAGTACTTC
V: TRBV12-3/TRBV12-4; size: -; J: TRBJ1-2; D: -; CDR3: CASSFGNIYGYTF; DNA: TGTGCCAGCAGTTTTGGTAACATCTATGGCTACACCTTC
V: TRBV7-2; size: -; J: TRBJ2-7; D: TRBD2; CDR3: CASSLGRGTFYEQYF; DNA: TGTGCCAGCAGCTTAGGGCGGGGGACCTTCTACGAGCAGTACTTC
V: TRBV20-1; size: -; J: TRBJ1-1; D: -; CDR3: CSARAGLRAFF; DNA: TGCAGTGCTAGAGCGGGCCTCAGAGCTTTCTTT
V: TRBV29-1; size: -; J: TRBJ1-2; D: -; CDR3: CSAGHQNGYTF; DNA: TGCAGCGCGGGACATCAGAATGGCTACACCTTC
V: TRBV30; size: -; J: TRBJ2-7; D: -; CDR3: CAWRAPRAGAYEQYF; DNA: TGTGCCTGGAGGGCTCCGAGGGCAGGGGCGTACGAGCAGTACTTC
V: TRBV29-1; size: -; J: TRBJ1-1; D: -; CDR3: CSVEEGRDTEAFF; DNA: TGCAGCGTTGAAGAAGGAAGGGACACTGAAGCTTTCTTT
V: TRBV4-3; size: -; J: TRBJ1-3; D: -; CDR3: CASSRLASGNTIYF; DNA: TGCGCCAGCAGCCGTCTAGCCTCTGGAAACACCATATATTTT
V: TRBV6-5; size: once; J: TRBJ2-5; D: -; CDR3: CASSSTQETQYF; DNA: TGTGCCAGTTCGTCGACACAAGAGACCCAGTACTTC
V: TRBV6-6; size: -; J: TRBJ2-7; D: -; CDR3: CASLPTAGAGLGEQYF; DNA: TGTGCCAGCTTACCTACCGCCGGGGCCGGTCTTGGCGAGCAGTACTTC
V: TRBV7-9; size: -; J: TRBJ1-2; D: -; CDR3: CASSPPDTLPNYGYTF; DNA: TGTGCCAGCAGCCCGCCGGACACCCTGCCTAACTATGGCTACACCTTC
V: TRBV5-1; size: -; J: TRBJ2-7; D: -; CDR3: CASSPVTASYEQYF; DNA: TGCGCCAGCAGCCCTGTGACGGCCTCCTACGAGCAGTACTTC
V: TRBV18; size: -; J: TRBJ1-6; D: -; CDR3: CASSHTIGNYNSPLHF; DNA: TGTGCCAGCTCACACACCATTGGGAACTATAATTCACCCCTCCACTTT
V: TRBV2; size: -; J: TRBJ2-5; D: TRBD2; CDR3: CASRAGGPGETQYF; DNA: TGTGCCAGCAGAGCGGGGGGGCCAGGGGAGACCCAGTACTTC
V: TRBV20-1; size: medium-sized; J: TRBJ1-1; D: -; CDR3: CSARTGSEAFF; DNA: TGCAGTGCTAGGACCGGATCTGAAGCTTTCTTT
V: TRBV28; size: -; J: TRBJ2-7; D: -; CDR3: CASSRKLYEQYF; DNA: TGTGCCAGCAGTCGTAAACTCTACGAGCAGTACTTC
V: TRBV4-1; size: -; J: TRBJ1-1; D: -; CDR3: CASSQDREGGGGAFF; DNA: TGCGCCAGCAGCCAAGACAGGGAGGGTGGTGGTGGCGCTTTCTTT
V: TRBV5-1; size: once; J: TRBJ1-6; D: -; CDR3: CASSLTPAAGVGSNSPLHF; DNA: TGCGCCAGCAGCTTGACCCCCGCGGCGGGGGTTGGGTCTAATTCACCCCTCCACTTT
V: TRBV19; size: few; J: TRBJ2-3; D: -; CDR3: CASSPRASSTQYF; DNA: TGTGCCAGTAGTCCACGGGCCTCAAGTACGCAGTATTTT
V: TRBV9; size: -; J: TRBJ2-2; D: -; CDR3: CASSGSRGAGTGELFF; DNA: TGTGCCAGCAGCGGCTCCAGGGGGGCCGGAACCGGGGAGCTGTTTTTT
V: TRBV2; size: -; J: TRBJ1-3; D: -; CDR3: CASSPYPRTQPGNTIYF; DNA: TGTGCCAGCAGCCCGTATCCTAGGACGCAGCCTGGAAACACCATATATTTT
V: TRBV18; size: -; J: TRBJ2-2; D: TRBD2; CDR3: CASSSPGLAGGKTNTGELFF; DNA: TGTGCCAGCTCATCCCCGGGACTAGCGGGGGGGAAGACGAACACCGGGGAGCTGTTTTTT
V: TRBV5-1; size: -; J: TRBJ2-7; D: -; CDR3: CASSLRPGEQYF; DNA: TGCGCCAGCAGCTTACGGCCGGGCGAGCAGTACTTC
V: TRBV28; size: -; J: TRBJ1-2; D: TRBD1; CDR3: CASSYGRGASGTVYGYTF; DNA: TGTGCCAGCAGTTATGGGCGGGGGGCCAGCGGGACAGTGTATGGCTACACCTTC
V: TRBV5-5; size: -; J: TRBJ2-2; D: TRBD1; CDR3: CASSLGLQGANTGELFF; DNA: TGTGCCAGCAGCTTGGGGCTCCAGGGGGCGAACACCGGGGAGCTGTTTTTT
V: TRBV7-3; size: few; J: TRBJ1-1; D: -; CDR3: CASSLHGGGNTEAFF; DNA: TGTGCCAGCAGCTTACATGGAGGGGGGAACACTGAAGCTTTCTTT
V: TRBV19; size: -; J: TRBJ2-1; D: TRBD2; CDR3: CASSIATSGGIYNEQFF; DNA: TGTGCCAGTAGTATAGCGACTAGCGGGGGGATTTACAATGAGCAGTTCTTC
V: TRBV5-4; size: -; J: TRBJ1-1; D: -; CDR3: CASSLGSVTLNTEAFF; DNA: TGTGCCAGCAGCCTCGGAAGCGTAACCTTGAACACTGAAGCTTTCTTT
V: TRBV6-5; size: once; J: TRBJ1-2; D: -; CDR3: CASTPRGLDLYGYTF; DNA: TGTGCCAGCACCCCACGGGGGTTGGACCTATACGGCTACACCTTC
V: TRBV10-3; size: -; J: TRBJ1-1; D: -; CDR3: CAISGGQGFTEAFF; DNA: TGTGCCATCAGTGGAGGGCAGGGGTTCACTGAAGCTTTCTTT
V: TRBV19; size: -; J: TRBJ2-5; D: TRBD1; CDR3: CASSPDRSAYQETQYF; DNA: TGTGCCAGTAGCCCGGACAGGTCGGCCTACCAAGAGACCCAGTACTTC
V: TRBV3-1/TRBV3-2; size: -; J: TRBJ2-7; D: -; CDR3: CASSLGPLYEQYF; DNA: TGTGCCAGCAGCCTTGGACCGCTCTACGAGCAGTACTTC
V: TRBV7-3; size: -; J: TRBJ2-2; D: -; CDR3: CASSSSDTPVLTGELFF; DNA: TGTGCCAGCAGCTCCTCGGATACACCAGTCTTAACCGGGGAGCTGTTTTTT
V: TRBV5-6; size: -; J: TRBJ1-2; D: TRBD1; CDR3: CASSLFRDRRDYGYTF; DNA: TGTGCCAGCAGCCTGTTTCGGGACAGGAGGGACTATGGCTACACCTTC
V: TRBV2; size: -; J: TRBJ2-3; D: -; CDR3: CASRGREDTQYF; DNA: TGTGCCAGCAGAGGACGAGAAGATACGCAGTATTTT
V: TRBV11-2; size: -; J: TRBJ2-1; D: TRBD1; CDR3: CASSQGAASYNEQFF; DNA: TGTGCCAGCAGCCAGGGGGCAGCTTCCTACAATGAGCAGTTCTTC
V: TRBV5-1; size: once; J: TRBJ2-6; D: -; CDR3: CASSLGTEVSGANVLTF; DNA: TGCGCCAGCAGCTTGGGGACAGAAGTCTCTGGGGCCAACGTCCTGACTTTC
V: TRBV29-1; size: few; J: TRBJ1-3; D: -; CDR3: CSVEDRSGNSGNTIYF; DNA: TGCAGCGTTGAAGATCGCTCGGGAAACTCTGGAAACACCATATATTTT
V: TRBV13; size: -; J: TRBJ2-3; D: TRBD2; CDR3: CASSPMGGSEQDTQYF; DNA: TGTGCCAGCAGCCCAATGGGGGGGTCGGAGCAGGATACGCAGTATTTT
V: TRBV6-6; size: -; J: TRBJ2-2; D: -; CDR3: CASSYDKQGNTGELFF; DNA: TGTGCCAGCAGCTATGACAAACAGGGCAACACCGGGGAGCTGTTTTTT
V: TRBV7-3; size: -; J: TRBJ2-1; D: TRBD2; CDR3: CASSSGTSAYNEQFF; DNA: TGTGCCAGCAGCTCCGGGACTAGTGCCTACAATGAGCAGTTCTTC
V: TRBV19; size: -; J: TRBJ1-2; D: -; CDR3: CASSMDSINYGYTF; DNA: TGTGCCAGTAGTATGGACAGCATTAACTATGGCTACACCTTC
V: TRBV6-5; size: -; J: TRBJ2-1; D: TRBD2; CDR3: CASRSGRGSYNEQFF; DNA: TGTGCCAGCAGGTCGGGGAGGGGATCCTACAATGAGCAGTTCTTC
V: TRBV30; size: -; J: TRBJ2-7; D: -; CDR3: CAWRDWRAYEQYF; DNA: TGTGCCTGGAGGGATTGGAGGGCCTACGAGCAGTACTTC
V: TRBV19; size: -; J: TRBJ1-1; D: -; CDR3: CASSKNRANTEAFF; DNA: TGTGCCAGTAGCAAGAACAGGGCGAACACTGAAGCTTTCTTT
V: TRBV28; size: -; J: TRBJ1-5; D: -; CDR3: CASSPPTDQPQHF; DNA: TGTGCCAGCAGTCCGCCGACAGATCAGCCCCAGCATTTT
V: TRBV2; size: -; J: TRBJ1-1; D: -; CDR3: CASEARQTNTEAFF; DNA: TGTGCCAGCGAGGCCCGACAGACGAACACTGAAGCTTTCTTT
V: TRBV19; size: -; J: TRBJ1-2; D: -; CDR3: CASLPGHPNYGYTF; DNA: TGTGCCAGTCTCCCGGGACACCCTAACTATGGCTACACCTTC